One sample yielded the 25 T cell receptor beta chains listed below, sequenced in a study of blood T cell repertoires in COVID-19. Assay used: immunoSEQ multiplex PCR; TCRdb lists only in-frame clones, some missing. The sample shows 500,000 or so clones, 87% of them seen only once. The sample consisted of PBMCs or T cells enriched from blood (not recorded which). The receptors shown here come from a woman aged 18-29 years who had recovered from COVID-19.

J is TRBJ1-3 and V is TRBV29-1; D unclear. Looked up from germline, CDR1 is SQVTM and CDR2 is ANQGSEA. The CDR3 spans 12 residues. The V end lost 3 bases, the J end lost 2 bases, and 5 bases lay between the germline ends. The CDR3 nucleotides read TGCAGCGTTGACGGGACTGGAAACACCATATATTTT. This codes for CSVDGTGNTIYF.

Remarks on this clone: This same CDR3 is encoded by further DNA sequences in the sample. The V and J genes are TRBV7-9 and TRBJ1-1; D gene ambiguous. Trimming removed 3 bases from V and 1 base from J, with 6 bases in between. The germline V gene encodes CDR1 SEHNR and CDR2 FQNEAQ (reference sequence). This CDR3 has 13 amino acids. In nucleotides, the CDR3 is TGTGCCAGCAGCTTGGGAGCGAACACTGAAGCTTTCTTT. Protein product: CASSLGANTEAFF.

The CDR3 protein is CASSRDRDTGELFF. The CDR3 region has the DNA TGCGCCAGCAGTCGGGACAGGGACACCGGGGAGCTGTTTTTT. The chain joins TRBV10-2 to TRBJ2-2; TRBD1 agrees at 9 bases. The V and J ends lost 5 bases and 3 bases, in that order; junction bases with no gene match: 1. Germline CDR1 WSHSY, CDR2 SAAADI. The CDR3 is 14 residues long.

This clone has just one count. The CDR3 DNA reads as TGTGCCAGCAGCGTAGGAAGGGGGGGGGCCTATGGCTACACCTTC. It codes for CASSVGRGGAYGYTF. The chain employs TRBV9 and TRBJ1-2; D is possibly TRBD1 (6 bases). Germline V gene data show CDR1 as SGDLS and CDR2 as YYNGEE. The V end was cut by 0 bases, the J end by 4 bases, with 13 bases between. The CDR3 consists of 15 residues.

This clone was seen a single time. Here the CDR3 DNA reads TGTGCCAGCAGTGAAGACAGGGTCAACGAGCAGTACTTC. This gives the protein CASSEDRVNEQYF. The chain carries TRBV2 and TRBJ2-7; weak D call: TRBD1 (6 bases). Germline CDR1 and CDR2: SNHLY and FYNNEI. The CDR3 covers 13 residues. V was trimmed by 1 base and J by 5 bases, leaving 9 bases between them. The whole variable domain, filled in from reference TRBV2 and TRBJ2-7, reads EPEVTQTPSHQVTQMGQEVILRCVPISNHLYFYWYRQILGQKVEFLVSFYNNEISEKSEIFDDQFSVERPDGSNFTLKIRSTKLEDSAMYFCASSEDRVNEQYFGPGTRLTVT.

This clone was counted once. V is TRBV7-2 and J is TRBJ2-1; no reliable D call. CDR3 length equals 15 residues. CDR1 is SGHTA, CDR2 FQGNSA, per germline. Trimming removed 1 base from V and 3 bases from J, with 10 bases in between. The chain's CDR3 is CASSLVGSDYNEQFF. Written as DNA, the CDR3 is TGTGCCAGCAGCTTAGTCGGGTCGGACTACAATGAGCAGTTCTTC. Based on the CDR3 plus reference TRBV7-2 and TRBJ2-1, the full variable domain is GAGVSQSPSNKVTEKGKDVELRCDPISGHTALYWYRQSLGQGLEFLIYFQGNSAPDKSGLPSDRFSAERTGGSVSTLTIQRTQQEDSAVYLCASSLVGSDYNEQFFGPGTRLTVL.

The chain has TRBV2 and TRBJ1-6, with TRBD1 identical over 11 bases. The CDR3 extends over 17 amino acids. V was pared by 6 bases and J by 8 bases, with 12 bases of the junction left unmatched. Germline V gives CDR1 SNHLY, CDR2 FYNNEI. CDR3 DNA sequence: TGTGCCAGCAGCCGGGACAGGGGGTTATCGGGCGATTCACCCCTCCACTTT. This codes for CASSRDRGLSGDSPLHF.

The gene calls are TRBV7-2 and TRBJ2-5; TRBD1 aligns across 10 bases. This CDR3 is built from 16 residues. Per germline, CDR1 SGHTA and CDR2 FQGNSA. Trimming took 6 bases from V and 4 from J; bases not matched to a gene: 11. CDR3 loop: CASSYSGTGVRETQYF. The CDR3 DNA follows: TGTGCCAGCAGTTACTCCGGGACAGGGGTAAGAGAGACCCAGTACTTC.

The V and J genes are TRBV4-1 and TRBJ1-3; D not certain. This CDR3 has 17 amino acids. Looked up from germline, CDR1 is MGHRA and CDR2 is YSYEKL. The germline V and J ends were trimmed by 0 bases and 3 bases, with 15 bases remaining between them. CDR3 nucleotides: TGCGCCAGCAGCCAAGAAATCACCGGGGAACATGGAAACACCATATATTTT. Amino acid sequence: CASSQEITGEHGNTIYF.

V gene TRBV19 combines with J gene TRBJ2-3; 9 bases are shared with TRBD1. Germline V gene sequence: CDR1 LNHDA, CDR2 SQIVND (reference sequence). The ends lost 6 bases at V and 6 bases at J; junction bases unmatched: 10. The CDR3 has 15 residues. This CDR3 reads CASRSRDRVDDTQYF. DNA for the CDR3: TGTGCCAGTAGAAGCCGGGACAGGGTAGACGATACGCAGTATTTT.

The V call is TRBV4-2, the J call TRBJ2-2; unclear D gene. The CDR3 consists of 11 residues. Trimming took off 0 bases at V and 13 bases at J, with 6 bases between the two ends. Germline values: CDR1 LGHNA, CDR2 YNFKEQ. CDR3 coding DNA: TGTGCCAGCAGCCAAGATCATTCGCTGTTTTTT. Residues: CASSQDHSLFF.

V gene TRBV28 combines with J gene TRBJ2-5; 7 nucleotides match TRBD1. This CDR3 has 14 amino acids. Looked up from germline, CDR1 is MDHEN and CDR2 is SYDVKM. Losses at the gene ends were 1 base for V and 5 bases for J; bases not matched to a gene: 4. In DNA form, the CDR3 reads TGTGCCAGCAGTTTATTAGGGGGCAGGGAGACCCAGTACTTC. It is translated as CASSLLGGRETQYF.

The chain uses TRBV7-7 and TRBJ2-5, with 7 nucleotides matching TRBD2. V was clipped by 0 bases and J by 2 bases; unmatched bases: 6. Germline CDR1 and CDR2: SSHAT and FNYEAQ (reference sequence). CDR3 length: 16 amino acids. CDR3 nucleotides: TGTGCCAGCAGCTTAGCGCCCCAAGCGGGACAAGAGACCCAGTACTTC. As protein: CASSLAPQAGQETQYF.

V is TRBV3-1 (or the pseudogene TRBV3-2) and J is TRBJ1-2, with TRBD1 matching 7 bases. Germline V CDR1 and CDR2: LGHDT, YNNKEL (reference sequence). With V trimmed by 0 bases and J by 3 bases, 16 bases remained unmatched. The CDR3 is 19 amino acids. Written as DNA, the CDR3 is TGTGCCAGCAGCCAAGATAACGATTTGGCCTTCAGGGGGGACTATGGCTACACCTTC. Translating it yields CASSQDNDLAFRGDYGYTF.

The rearrangement links TRBV18 to TRBJ2-3, with D maybe TRBD1 (5 bases). The germline V gene has CDR1 KGHSH and CDR2 LQKENI. V dropped 5 bases and J dropped 3 bases, with 15 bases sitting between them. The CDR3 is made up of 15 amino acids. CDR3 nucleotides: TGTGCCAGCTCATGGGCAGGGCAAGGTACAGATACGCAGTATTTT. Translation: CASSWAGQGTDTQYF. Filled out from reference TRBV18 and TRBJ2-3, the complete variable domain reads NAGVMQNPRHLVRRRGQEARLRCSPMKGHSHVYWYRQLPEEGLKFMVYLQKENIIDESGMPKERFSAEFPKEGPSILRIQQVVRGDSAAYFCASSWAGQGTDTQYFGPGTRLTVL.

V is TRBV3-1 (or the pseudogene TRBV3-2) and J is TRBJ2-1; 8 bases map to TRBD2. V shed 0 bases, J shed 10 bases, and the junction held 5 bases outside the gene matches. Germline values: CDR1 LGHDT, CDR2 YNNKEL (reference sequence). The CDR3 is made up of 14 amino acids. CDR3 in DNA: TGTGCCAGCAGCCAAGATCAGGCGGGGGGAGAGCAGTTCTTC. Protein: CASSQDQAGGEQFF.

This chain links TRBV2 with TRBJ1-1; the D gene is possibly TRBD1 (6 bases). Trimming removed 3 bases from V and 6 bases from J, with 14 bases in between. The CDR3 sequence is 14 residues long. Germline CDR1 SNHLY, CDR2 FYNNEI. The DNA for the CDR3 is TGTGCCAGCAGTGATGAGGGGGAAGGGGCTGAAGCTTTCTTT. This sequence encodes CASSDEGEGAEAFF.

The chain is built from TRBV28 and TRBJ2-7; TRBD2 is a possible D gene (6 bases). The CDR3 extends over 13 amino acids. Germline lookup yields CDR1 MDHEN and CDR2 SYDVKM. Trimming took 6 bases from V and 2 from J, leaving 11 bases between them. This chain's CDR3 is CASRPGTAYEQYF. In nucleotides, the CDR3 is TGTGCCAGCAGACCCGGGACTGCCTACGAGCAGTACTTC.

The CDR3 region is CATSTRTAFYEQYF. Written as DNA, the CDR3 is TGTGCCACCAGCACTCGGACAGCCTTCTACGAGCAGTACTTC. The chain is built from TRBV15 and TRBJ2-7, with a tentative D call TRBD1 (6 bases). This CDR3 has 14 residues. The ends were cut back, 4 bases at V and 3 bases at J, with 13 bases in the middle. Germline loops: CDR1 LNHNV, CDR2 YYDKDF (reference sequence).

The J gene is TRBJ2-7, the V gene TRBV3-1 (or the pseudogene TRBV3-2), with D uncertain. The V end lost 0 bases, the J end lost 5 bases, and 14 bases lay between the germline ends. The length of the CDR3 is 15 residues. Germline assignment: CDR1 LGHDT and CDR2 YNNKEL (reference sequence). CDR3 loop: CASSQDPGAWNEQYF. As DNA, the CDR3 is TGTGCCAGCAGCCAAGATCCAGGCGCGTGGAACGAGCAGTACTTC.

The chain combines TRBV19 with TRBJ1-6, with 11 nucleotides matching TRBD1. With 8 bases clipped from V and 9 bases from J, the junction kept 3 bases outside the gene matches. Germline loops: CDR1 LNHDA, CDR2 SQIVND (reference sequence). The CDR3 runs to 13 residues. The CDR3 nucleotides are TGTGCCAGTGGGGACAGGGGGGTTTCACCCCTCCACTTT. It translates to CASGDRGVSPLHF.

The chain links TRBV5-1 to TRBJ2-7, with D possibly matching TRBD1 (5 bases). The CDR3 totals 15 residues. Germline V gene data show CDR1 as SGHRS and CDR2 as YFSETQ. The V gene lost 3 bases and the J gene lost 2 bases, with 15 bases spanning the gap. The CDR3 DNA reads TGCGCCAGCAGCTCGACAGAAAGGCTGGCCTACGAGCAGTACTTC. Protein sequence: CASSSTERLAYEQYF.

V is TRBV27 and J is TRBJ2-3; 9 nucleotides agree with TRBD2. This CDR3 is built from 16 residues. Unmatched junction bases numbered 5, after V lost 2 bases and J lost 2 bases. CDR1 is MNHEY and CDR2 is SMNVEV in the germline V gene (reference sequence). CDR3 loop: CASSLGSGGNTDTQYF. In DNA, the CDR3 is TGTGCCAGCAGTTTAGGGAGCGGGGGGAACACAGATACGCAGTATTTT.

The V and J genes are TRBV23-1 and TRBJ2-1; D not certain. Being an ORF, TRBV23-1 has a function that is uncertain. V lost 0 bases and J lost 1, with 7 bases in between. There are 15 residues in the CDR3. CDR3 DNA: TGCGCCAGCAGTCAATCGTTACGGTCCTACAATGAGCAGTTCTTC. Encoded protein: CASSQSLRSYNEQFF.

V gene TRBV30 combines with J gene TRBJ1-1, with no clear D. Trimming removed 0 bases from V and 4 bases from J, with 15 bases in between. Germline V lookup: CDR1 GTSNPN, CDR2 SVGIG (reference sequence). The CDR3 sequence is 15 residues long. CDR3 nucleotides: TGTGCCTGGAGTGTCCTGGCTGCGGGCGGCACTGAAGCTTTCTTT. Translated, it gives CAWSVLAAGGTEAFF.